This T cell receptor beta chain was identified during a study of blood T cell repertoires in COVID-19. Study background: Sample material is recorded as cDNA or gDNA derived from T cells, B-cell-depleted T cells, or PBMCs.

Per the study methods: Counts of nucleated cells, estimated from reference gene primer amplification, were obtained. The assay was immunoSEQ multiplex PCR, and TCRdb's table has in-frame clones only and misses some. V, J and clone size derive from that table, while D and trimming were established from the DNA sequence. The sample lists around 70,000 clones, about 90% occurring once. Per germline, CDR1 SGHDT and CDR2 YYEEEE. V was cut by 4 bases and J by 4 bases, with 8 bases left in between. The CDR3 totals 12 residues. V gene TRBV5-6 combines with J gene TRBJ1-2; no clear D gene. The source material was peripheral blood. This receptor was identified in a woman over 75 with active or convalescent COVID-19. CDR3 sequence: CASSPGSYGYTF. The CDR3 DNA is TGTGCCAGCAGCCCCGGGTCCTATGGCTACACCTTC.